This T cell receptor beta chain was recorded in a study of T-cell reconstitution after alpha-beta-depleted transplantation in children. The table lists this clonotype with a few counts. Unique molecular identifiers were used in preparing the TCRbeta library. TCRdb reprocessed the PCR reads via MiXCR and lists one record per CDR3 protein. Among approximately 520,000 distinct CDR3 sequences listed, roughly 33% were seen once. The germline V gene has CDR1 DFQATT and CDR2 SNEGSKA (reference sequence). CDR3 length: 15 amino acids. V lost 4 bases, J lost 4 bases, and 17 bases lay in between. V is TRBV20-1 and J is TRBJ1-5, with a possible D match to TRBD1 (6 bases). This sequence was found in a human donor who donated a stem cell graft to a child with aplastic anemia. The specimen comprised PBMCs from the stem cell graft donor, sampled from the stem cell graft. The CDR3 region is CSATRTGTPNQPQHF. CDR3 DNA sequence: TGCAGTGCTACCAGAACCGGGACACCAAATCAGCCCCAGCATTTT.